This entry describes one TCR beta chain. Its antigen is currently unknown. This record belongs to a study of cytomegalovirus exposure and HLA in healthy donors. General study findings and limits: DRB1 showed the most TCR associations and HLA-C the fewest in a later analysis, as rates varied by HLA locus. A previous analysis found most TCR beta V segments productive roughly 87% or roughly 30% of the time. Based on reports, TCR beta sequences accurately predicted HLA-A and HLA-B alleles for most subjects. What a later analysis reportedly showed was that an Asian-associated ancestry cluster had fewer N-insertions than the approximately 700-donor mean.

Trimming removed 3 bases from V and 6 bases from J, with 8 bases in between. This CDR3 contains 12 residues. Germline CDR1 reads SGHRS; CDR2 reads YFSETQ. Vbeta (60) and Jbeta (13) primers were used in the PCR. Method: immunoSEQ multiplex PCR; TCRdb's copy keeps in-frame clones and lacks some. The sample lists about 130,000 clones; roughly 8.3% were seen once. Sequenced input: PBMCs. This TCR was recovered from a man in his forties or fifties in good health and CMV-seronegative. This chain links TRBV5-1 with TRBJ2-3; possibly TRBD2 for D (5 bases). The CDR3 DNA sequence: TGCGCCAGCAGCTCGGACTTCGATACGCAGTATTTT. Its protein product is CASSSDFDTQYF.